This passage covers 27 T cell receptor beta chains from one sample sequenced in a study of beta chain features in type 1 diabetes. Study findings and constraints: TCRB CDR3 length was moderately but significantly reduced in all four CD4+ subsets of Type 1 diabetes patients.

Expressed TCRB transcripts were sequenced after all isolated RNA was converted to cDNA. Assay: immunoSEQ multiplex PCR; the TCRdb copy retains only in-frame clones and omits some. The repertoire holds some 240,000 clones, with roughly 16% as singletons. Their recognized antigens are unknown. Sequencing used naive CD4+ T cells from blood. These TCRs come from a man aged 25 to 40 with type 1 diabetes.

The rearrangement links TRBV2 to TRBJ2-7; unclear D gene. CDR1 and CDR2 (germline): SNHLY, FYNNEI. The CDR3 is 18 residues long. V was pared by 3 bases and J by 0 bases, with 21 bases between. The CDR3 nucleotides are TGTGCCAGCAGTGACAGTTTAAGCAACCCCTCCAGCTCCTACGAGCAGTACTTC. Translation: CASSDSLSNPSSSYEQYF.

The rearrangement links TRBV19 to TRBJ1-2, with 7 bases identical to TRBD1. The CDR3 sequence is 13 residues long. J gave up 4 bases and V 6 bases, and 5 bases lay outside the gene matches. Looked up from germline, CDR1 is LNHDA and CDR2 is SQIVND (reference sequence). CDR3 amino acids: CASRPTGRYGYTF. Written as DNA, the CDR3 is TGTGCCAGTAGACCGACAGGGCGCTATGGCTACACCTTC.

This clone was counted a few times. The chain employs TRBV29-1 and TRBJ2-5, with D perhaps matching TRBD2 (5 bases). The CDR3 extends over 14 amino acids. CDR1 and CDR2 from the germline V gene are SQVTM and ANQGSEA. Trimming took off 0 bases at V and 5 bases at J, with 13 bases between the two ends. CDR3 nucleotide sequence: TGCAGCGTTGAAGACCCCCAACGCGGGGAGACCCAGTACTTC. Translating it yields CSVEDPQRGETQYF.

The chain links TRBV28 to TRBJ2-7, with D maybe TRBD2 (5 bases). Germline values: CDR1 MDHEN, CDR2 SYDVKM. There are 13 residues in the CDR3. Trimming cost V 5 bases and J 2 bases, with 10 bases left between them. The CDR3 sequence: CASSGLAPYEQYF. The CDR3 nucleotides are TGTGCCAGCAGTGGCCTAGCCCCCTACGAGCAGTACTTC.

The rearrangement uses TRBV5-1 and TRBJ1-5, with D tentatively TRBD1 (5 bases). The CDR3 runs 13 residues. The germline CDR1 and CDR2 sequences are SGHRS and YFSETQ. Trimming pared 0 bases from V and 7 bases from J, leaving 8 bases between. CDR3 coding DNA: TGCGCCAGCAGCTTGGTTCCAGGGCAGCCCCAGCATTTT. Its translation is CASSLVPGQPQHF.

This clone came up a few times. The rearrangement joins TRBV15 to TRBJ2-5; 7 bases are a match to TRBD1. Germline V gives CDR1 LNHNV, CDR2 YYDKDF (reference sequence). V was clipped by 2 bases and J by 5 bases; unmatched bases: 8. This CDR3 comprises 15 residues. The CDR3 reads CATSRKGQTWETQYF. CDR3 coding DNA: TGTGCCACCAGCAGAAAGGGACAGACATGGGAGACCCAGTACTTC.

The DNA for the CDR3 is TGTGCCAGCAGGCCCACATCGGCCTACGAGCAGTACTTC. Encoded protein: CASRPTSAYEQYF. The V call is TRBV28, the J call TRBJ2-7; D gene unclear. The CDR3 spans 13 residues. Germline V gene data show CDR1 as MDHEN and CDR2 as SYDVKM. V was pared by 6 bases and J by 2 bases, with 11 bases between.

This clone has a handful of counts. The rearrangement uses TRBV28 and TRBJ2-4; TRBD2 might be the D (6 bases). The V end was cut by 7 bases, the J end by 7 bases, with 17 bases between. This CDR3 comprises 14 residues. From germline, CDR1 is MDHEN and CDR2 SYDVKM. This chain's CDR3 is CASIPGGPVNIQYF. In nucleotides, the CDR3 is TGTGCCAGCATCCCAGGAGGGCCAGTTAACATTCAGTACTTC.

This clone has a handful of counts. The chain has TRBV9 and TRBJ2-1; the D call may be TRBD1 or TRBD2 (5 bases each). The CDR3 contains 15 residues. V was pared by 6 bases and J by 0 bases, with 13 bases between. Germline CDR1 is SGDLS and CDR2 is YYNGEE. The CDR3 reads CASTRETVSYNEQFF. CDR3 coding DNA: TGTGCCAGCACCAGGGAGACGGTCTCCTACAATGAGCAGTTCTTC.

The V call is TRBV9, the J call TRBJ1-3; D call uncertain. Germline CDR1 and CDR2: SGDLS and YYNGEE. The V end lost 3 bases, the J end lost 0 bases, and 13 bases lay between the germline ends. The CDR3 extends over 16 amino acids. The DNA for the CDR3 is TGTGCCAGCAGCGGTCCTACCGTCAGCTCTGGAAACACCATATATTTT. This gives the protein CASSGPTVSSGNTIYF.

V is TRBV27 and J is TRBJ2-5; D gene unclear. With 2 bases removed from V and 2 bases from J, the gap between germline ends came to 6 bases. CDR1 and CDR2 (germline): MNHEY, SMNVEV (reference sequence). The CDR3 consists of 13 residues. The DNA of the CDR3 is TGTGCCAGCAGTTTACTGGGGCAAGAGACCCAGTACTTC. It yields the protein CASSLLGQETQYF.

This clone was recorded a few times. The same CDR3 arises from other DNA sequences in this sample as well. V gene TRBV18 combines with J gene TRBJ2-3; 9 bases match TRBD2. The CDR3 spans 15 residues. Germline assignment: CDR1 KGHSH and CDR2 LQKENI. Trimming at V came to 3 bases and at J to 2 bases, leaving 3 bases not matched to a gene. The CDR3 spells CASSPPGLATDTQYF. CDR3 DNA: TGTGCCAGCTCACCCCCGGGACTAGCCACAGATACGCAGTATTTT.

This clone has just a few counts. Distinct nucleotide sequences in the sample also encode this CDR3. This CDR3 reads CSVGQGADTQYF. DNA of the CDR3: TGCAGCGTGGGACAGGGAGCAGATACGCAGTATTTT. The rearrangement links TRBV29-1 to TRBJ2-3; 9 nucleotides agree with TRBD1. The CDR3 sequence is 12 residues long. From germline, CDR1 is SQVTM and CDR2 ANQGSEA. V dropped 6 bases and J dropped 4; count of bases not matched to a gene: 2.

In DNA, the CDR3 is TGCGCCAGCAGCCAAGCGGGCGGCATAGTTAGTGGCTACACCTTC. Translation gives CASSQAGGIVSGYTF. The V and J genes are TRBV4-3 and TRBJ1-2; D is unresolved. The V end lost 1 base, the J end lost 7 bases, and 16 bases lay between the germline ends. Germline values: CDR1 LGHNA, CDR2 YSLEER. This CDR3 is built from 15 residues.

The V and J genes are TRBV7-6 and TRBJ2-3; possibly TRBD2 for D (6 bases). Per the germline V gene, CDR1 is SGHVS and CDR2 is FNYEAQ. The V end was cut by 6 bases, the J end by 1 base, with 17 bases between. The CDR3 has 16 amino acids. The CDR3 coding sequence is TGTGCCAGCAGGGGCTTCGGGAGACAAGGCACAGATACGCAGTATTTT. It specifies CASRGFGRQGTDTQYF.

This clone turned up a few times. The CDR3 sequence: CASRGAGTDTQYF. DNA of the CDR3: TGTGCCAGCAGGGGAGCGGGCACAGATACGCAGTATTTT. The chain recombines TRBV7-9 with TRBJ2-3, with D perhaps matching TRBD2 (5 bases). Germline loops: CDR1 SEHNR, CDR2 FQNEAQ (reference sequence). CDR3 length: 13 residues. V shed 6 bases and J shed 1 base, with 8 bases lying between them.

This clone appeared a few times. This chain connects TRBV4-1 to TRBJ2-7; the match to TRBD1 covers 10 bases. V lost 3 bases to trimming and J lost 6 bases; unmatched junction nucleotides: 8. Per germline, CDR1 MGHRA and CDR2 YSYEKL. The CDR3 has 15 residues. This CDR3 is CASSQNRQGAREQYF. Here the CDR3 DNA reads TGCGCCAGCAGCCAGAACCGACAGGGGGCGCGCGAGCAGTACTTC.

The chain uses TRBV7-9 and TRBJ1-5; D is unresolved. The CDR3 runs 13 residues. V was shortened by 3 bases and J by 7 bases, with 10 bases between the two germline ends. CDR1 is SEHNR, CDR2 FQNEAQ, per germline (reference sequence). The CDR3 nucleotides read TGTGCCAGCAGCTTGGAGAGTCTGCAGCCCCAGCATTTT. Amino acids: CASSLESLQPQHF.

The J gene is TRBJ2-3, the V gene TRBV2; no definite D call. This CDR3 is built from 12 residues. The germline gives CDR1 SNHLY, CDR2 FYNNEI. Trimming stripped 5 bases from V and 2 bases from J, with 5 bases between. CDR3 sequence (DNA): TGTGCCAGCAGTTCCTACACAGATACGCAGTATTTT. This sequence encodes CASSSYTDTQYF. The full variable domain, completed using reference TRBV2 and TRBJ2-3, is EPEVTQTPSHQVTQMGQEVILRCVPISNHLYFYWYRQILGQKVEFLVSFYNNEISEKSEIFDDQFSVERPDGSNFTLKIRSTKLEDSAMYFCASSSYTDTQYFGPGTRLTVL.

This clone was counted only a few times. The chain is built from TRBV28 and TRBJ1-5; TRBD1 is a possible D gene (6 bases). The CDR3 contains 14 residues. Germline CDR1 and CDR2: MDHEN and SYDVKM. V dropped 6 bases and J dropped 9 bases, with 18 bases sitting between them. In nucleotides, the CDR3 is TGTGCCAGCAGCCTACACAGGGAGGGTAGGCCCCAGCATTTT. Its translation: CASSLHREGRPQHF.

This clone was seen a few times. The chain combines TRBV5-1 with TRBJ2-1, with a tentative D call TRBD2 (6 bases). Between the trimmed V and J ends, which lost 4 bases and 0 bases, there was a span of 14 bases. CDR3 length: 16 residues. From germline, CDR1 is SGHRS and CDR2 YFSETQ. The CDR3, as DNA: TGCGCCAGCAGCCCAAGCCTTAGCGGCTCCTACAATGAGCAGTTCTTC. It is translated as CASSPSLSGSYNEQFF.

The rearrangement uses TRBV4-2 and TRBJ1-4; 9 bases match TRBD1. The germline V gene encodes CDR1 LGHNA and CDR2 YNFKEQ. The V and J ends lost 11 bases and 5 bases, in that order; junction bases with no gene match: 6. This CDR3 is 13 amino acids long. In nucleotides, the CDR3 is TGTGCCGTTACAGGACAGGGGAATGAAAAACTGTTTTTT. The encoded protein is CAVTGQGNEKLFF.

The CDR3 loop is CAWSFLGISGNTIYF. The CDR3 DNA is TGTGCCTGGAGTTTTCTCGGAATCTCTGGAAACACCATATATTTT. J is TRBJ1-3 and V is TRBV30; D not certain. The V end was cut by 2 bases, the J end by 0 bases, with 11 bases between. CDR3 size: 15 residues. The germline V gene encodes CDR1 GTSNPN and CDR2 SVGIG (reference sequence).

This clone was detected only a few times. Other DNA sequences in the sample encode the same CDR3. This chain links TRBV30 with TRBJ1-2; no clear D gene. In germline, CDR1 is GTSNPN, CDR2 SVGIG (reference sequence). V lost 5 bases and J 2 bases, leaving 6 bases between the germline ends. The CDR3 has 11 amino acids. CDR3 loop: CAWSGNYGYTF. CDR3 nucleotide sequence: TGTGCCTGGTCGGGGAACTATGGCTACACCTTC. Full variable domain (outside the CDR3, taken from reference TRBV30 and TRBJ1-2): SQTIHQWPATLVQPVGSPLSLECTVEGTSNPNLYWYRQAAGRGLQLLFYSVGIGQISSEVPQNLSASRPQDRQFILSSKKLLLSDSGFYLCAWSGNYGYTFGSGTRLTVV.

V and J are TRBV20-1 and TRBJ1-2; 7 positions match TRBD1. In germline, CDR1 is DFQATT, CDR2 SNEGSKA (reference sequence). This CDR3 contains 11 residues. Trimming removed 8 bases from V and 2 bases from J; junction bases left unmatched: 2. The DNA for the CDR3 is TGCAGTCCGACAGGGAACTATGGCTACACCTTC. The encoded protein is CSPTGNYGYTF.

This clone was picked up a small number of times. J is TRBJ2-5 and V is TRBV16; D gene unclear. The germline V gene encodes CDR1 KGHSY and CDR2 FQNENV. The CDR3 has 11 residues. V lost 0 bases to trimming and J lost 5 bases, with 1 base between them. The CDR3 is CASSQSETQYF. The CDR3 DNA reads as TGTGCCAGCAGCCAATCGGAGACCCAGTACTTC.

The chain is built from TRBV28 and TRBJ2-1, with 12 bases that match TRBD2. The CDR3 sequence is 16 residues long. CDR1 MDHEN and CDR2 SYDVKM come from the germline V gene. After removal of 6 bases from V and 7 bases from J, the junction contained 10 bases not matched to a gene. The CDR3: CASSLLPSGRVNEQFF. The CDR3 region has the DNA TGTGCCAGCAGCCTGCTCCCTAGCGGGAGGGTGAATGAGCAGTTCTTC. Full variable domain (outside the CDR3, taken from reference TRBV28 and TRBJ2-1): DVKVTQSSRYLVKRTGEKVFLECVQDMDHENMFWYRQDPGLGLRLIYFSYDVKMKEKGDIPEGYSVSREKKERFSLILESASTNQTSMYLCASSLLPSGRVNEQFFGPGTRLTVL.